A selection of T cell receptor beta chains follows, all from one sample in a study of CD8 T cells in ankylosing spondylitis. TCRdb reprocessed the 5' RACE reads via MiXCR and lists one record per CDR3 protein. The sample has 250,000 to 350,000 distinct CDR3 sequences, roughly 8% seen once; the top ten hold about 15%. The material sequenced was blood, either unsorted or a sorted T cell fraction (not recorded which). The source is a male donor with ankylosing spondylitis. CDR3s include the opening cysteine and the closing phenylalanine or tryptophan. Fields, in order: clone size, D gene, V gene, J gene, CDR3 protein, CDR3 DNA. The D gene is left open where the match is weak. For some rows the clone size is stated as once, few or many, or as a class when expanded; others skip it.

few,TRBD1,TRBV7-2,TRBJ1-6,CASSLVGQGIDSPLHF,TGTGCCAGCAGCTTAGTGGGACAGGGAATCGATTCACCCCTCCACTTT
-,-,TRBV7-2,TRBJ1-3,CASSLARKRDTIYF,TGTGCCAGCAGCTTAGCCCGCAAGAGAGACACCATATATTTT
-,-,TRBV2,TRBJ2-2,CASSLPEYTGELFF,TGTGCCAGCAGCCTACCTGAGTACACCGGGGAGCTGTTTTTT
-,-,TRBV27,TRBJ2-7,CASSLSAWGAQYF,TGTGCCAGCAGTTTATCCGCCTGGGGAGCCCAGTACTTC
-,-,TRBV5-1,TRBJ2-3,CASSLDGLASTDTQYF,TGCGCCAGCAGCTTGGACGGGCTAGCTAGCACAGATACGCAGTATTTT
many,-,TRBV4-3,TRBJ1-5,CASSQDGNQPQHF,TGCGCCAGCAGCCAAGATGGGAATCAGCCCCAGCATTTT
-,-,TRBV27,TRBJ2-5,CASSLFRLSGGAAGNQETQYF,TGTGCCAGCAGTTTGTTCAGATTATCTGGGGGCGCCGCGGGTAACCAAGAGACCCAGTACTTC
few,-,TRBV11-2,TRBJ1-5,CASSPASNAQPQHF,TGTGCCAGCAGCCCCGCCTCTAACGCTCAGCCCCAGCATTTT
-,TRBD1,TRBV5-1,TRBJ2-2,CASSLDRGAGELFF,TGCGCCAGCAGCTTGGACAGGGGGGCCGGGGAGCTGTTTTTT
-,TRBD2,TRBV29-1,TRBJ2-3,CSVSGSADTQYF,TGCAGCGTTAGCGGGAGTGCAGATACGCAGTATTTT
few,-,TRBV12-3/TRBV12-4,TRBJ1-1,CASNRNTEAFF,TGTGCCAGCAACCGAAACACTGAAGCTTTCTTT
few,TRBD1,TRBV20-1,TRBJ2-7,CSARPGGFTYEQYF,TGCAGTGCTAGACCAGGGGGCTTTACCTACGAGCAGTACTTC
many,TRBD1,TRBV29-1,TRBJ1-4,CSVEGTGPNEKLFF,TGCAGCGTTGAAGGGACAGGGCCGAATGAAAAACTGTTTTTT
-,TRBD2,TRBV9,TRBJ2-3,CASSVGVAGGNPDTQYF,TGTGCCAGCAGCGTAGGGGTAGCGGGCGGAAACCCAGATACGCAGTATTTT
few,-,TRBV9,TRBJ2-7,CASSVATTPYEQYF,TGTGCCAGCAGCGTAGCTACGACCCCCTACGAGCAGTACTTC
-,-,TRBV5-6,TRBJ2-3,CASSYTAFVTDTQYF,TGTGCCAGCAGCTACACGGCCTTTGTTACAGATACGCAGTATTTT
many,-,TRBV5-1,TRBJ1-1,CASSLIGGTEAFF,TGCGCCAGCAGCTTAATAGGGGGGACTGAAGCTTTCTTT
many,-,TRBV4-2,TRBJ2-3,CASSQVLSTDTQYF,TGTGCCAGCAGCCAAGTGTTAAGCACAGATACGCAGTATTTT
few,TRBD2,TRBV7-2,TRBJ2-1,CASSPKLATSGEQFF,TGTGCCAGCAGCCCAAAACTAGCGACCTCGGGGGAGCAGTTCTTC
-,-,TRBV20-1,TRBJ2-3,CSATDGRTDTQYF,TGCAGTGCCACGGACGGTAGAACAGATACGCAGTATTTT
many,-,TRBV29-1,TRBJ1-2,CSALQGNRYGYTF,TGCAGCGCCCTGCAGGGGAACCGCTATGGCTACACCTTC
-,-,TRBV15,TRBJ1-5,CATSRDYGGAGNQPQHF,TGTGCCACCAGCAGAGATTACGGGGGCGCGGGCAATCAGCCCCAGCATTTT
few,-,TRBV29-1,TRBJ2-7,CSVWRGISYEQYF,TGCAGCGTTTGGCGGGGTATCTCCTACGAGCAGTACTTC
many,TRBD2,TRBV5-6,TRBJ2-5,CASSLSLAVITQYF,TGTGCCAGCAGCTTGAGCCTAGCGGTGATAACCCAGTACTTC
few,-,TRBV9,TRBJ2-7,CASSVLSQSPYYEQYF,TGTGCCAGCAGCGTATTAAGCCAGTCACCCTATTACGAGCAGTACTTC